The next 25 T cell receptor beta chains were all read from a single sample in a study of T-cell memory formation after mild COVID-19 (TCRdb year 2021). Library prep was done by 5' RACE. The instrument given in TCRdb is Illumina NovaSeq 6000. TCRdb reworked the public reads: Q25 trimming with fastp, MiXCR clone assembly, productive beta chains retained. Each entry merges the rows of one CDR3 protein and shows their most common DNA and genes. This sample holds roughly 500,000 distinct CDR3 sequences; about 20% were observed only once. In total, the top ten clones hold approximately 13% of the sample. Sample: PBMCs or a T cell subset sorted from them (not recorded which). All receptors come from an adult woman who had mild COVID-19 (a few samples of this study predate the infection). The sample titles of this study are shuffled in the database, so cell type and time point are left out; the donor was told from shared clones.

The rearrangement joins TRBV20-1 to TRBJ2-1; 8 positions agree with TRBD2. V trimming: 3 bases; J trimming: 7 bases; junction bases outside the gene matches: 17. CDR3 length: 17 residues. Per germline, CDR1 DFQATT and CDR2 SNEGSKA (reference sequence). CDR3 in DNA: TGCAGTGCTAGGAGAGGCTGGACTAGCTCAGTGGGTAATGAGCAGTTCTTC. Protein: CSARRGWTSSVGNEQFF.

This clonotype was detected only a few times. This CDR3 is CASSHPPGQGGVQETQYF. The CDR3 DNA sequence: TGCGCCAGCAGTCATCCACCGGGACAGGGAGGGGTTCAAGAGACCCAGTACTTC. J is TRBJ2-5 and V is TRBV23-1, with 9 positions matching TRBD1. TRBV23-1 is an open reading frame whose function is uncertain. The CDR3 has 18 residues. Trimming cost V 3 bases and J 2 bases; bases outside gene matches: 13.

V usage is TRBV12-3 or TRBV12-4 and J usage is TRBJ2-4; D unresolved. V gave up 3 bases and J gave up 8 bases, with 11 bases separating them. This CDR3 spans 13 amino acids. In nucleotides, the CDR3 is TGTGCCAGCAGTTTTGGTGGGAAACACATTCAGTACTTC. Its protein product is CASSFGGKHIQYF.

The CDR3 loop is CASIAGGTSGANVLTF. In nucleotides, the CDR3 is TGTGCCTCTATAGCTGGGGGCACCTCTGGGGCCAACGTCCTGACTTTC. The V and J genes are TRBV19 and TRBJ2-6, with D possibly TRBD1 on 6 matching bases. Per germline, CDR1 LNHDA and CDR2 SQIVND (reference sequence). CDR3 size: 16 residues. The V end was cut by 11 bases, the J end by 0 bases, with 17 bases between.

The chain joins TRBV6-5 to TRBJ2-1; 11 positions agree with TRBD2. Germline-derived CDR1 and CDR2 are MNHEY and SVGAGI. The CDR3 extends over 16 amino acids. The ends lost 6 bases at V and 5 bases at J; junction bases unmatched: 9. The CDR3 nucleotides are TGTGCCAGCAGACCCCTTCTGACTAGCGGGAACAATGAGCAGTTCTTC. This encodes CASRPLLTSGNNEQFF.

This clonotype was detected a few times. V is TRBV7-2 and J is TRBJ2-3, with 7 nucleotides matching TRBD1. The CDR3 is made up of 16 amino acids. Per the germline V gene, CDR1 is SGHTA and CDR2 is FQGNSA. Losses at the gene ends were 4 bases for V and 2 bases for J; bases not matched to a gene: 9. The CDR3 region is CASSSKSTGITDTQYF. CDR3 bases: TGTGCCAGCAGCTCGAAATCGACAGGGATCACAGATACGCAGTATTTT. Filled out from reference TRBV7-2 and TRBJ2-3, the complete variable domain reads GAGVSQSPSNKVTEKGKDVELRCDPISGHTALYWYRQSLGQGLEFLIYFQGNSAPDKSGLPSDRFSAERTGGSVSTLTIQRTQQEDSAVYLCASSSKSTGITDTQYFGPGTRLTVL.

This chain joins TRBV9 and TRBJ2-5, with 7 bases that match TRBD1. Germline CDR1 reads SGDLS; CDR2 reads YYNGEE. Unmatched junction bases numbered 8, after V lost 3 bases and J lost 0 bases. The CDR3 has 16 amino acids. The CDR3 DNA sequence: TGTGCCAGCAGCGAGGGACAGACCTTGTACCAAGAGACCCAGTACTTC. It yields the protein CASSEGQTLYQETQYF.

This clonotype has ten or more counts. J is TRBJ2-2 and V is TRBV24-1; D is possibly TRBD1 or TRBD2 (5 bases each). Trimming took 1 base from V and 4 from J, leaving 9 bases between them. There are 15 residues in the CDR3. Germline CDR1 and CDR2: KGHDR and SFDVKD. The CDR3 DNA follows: TGTGCCACCAGTGATTTTGGGGGTTCCACCGGGGAGCTGTTTTTT. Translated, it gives CATSDFGGSTGELFF.

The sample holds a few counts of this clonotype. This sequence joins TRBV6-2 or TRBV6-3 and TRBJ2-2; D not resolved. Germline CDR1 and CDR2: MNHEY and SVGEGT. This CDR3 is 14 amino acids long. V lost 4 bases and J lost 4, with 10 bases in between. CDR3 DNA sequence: TGTGCCAGCAGTTCTGGCGTGTTCACCGGGGAGCTGTTTTTT. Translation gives CASSSGVFTGELFF.

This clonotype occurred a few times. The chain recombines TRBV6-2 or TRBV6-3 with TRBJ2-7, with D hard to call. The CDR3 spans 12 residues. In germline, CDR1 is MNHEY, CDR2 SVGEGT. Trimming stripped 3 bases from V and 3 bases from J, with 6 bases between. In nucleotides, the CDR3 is TGTGCCAGCAGTTATGGAGTCTACGAGCAGTACTTC. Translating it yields CASSYGVYEQYF.

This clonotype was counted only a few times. The CDR3 coding sequence is TGCGCCAGCAGCATTGGAGAGGTTTACAATGAGCAGTTCTTC. It specifies CASSIGEVYNEQFF. This chain uses TRBV5-1 with TRBJ2-1; D is unresolved. Germline CDR1 SGHRS, CDR2 YFSETQ. The CDR3 consists of 14 residues. Trimming removed 4 bases at V and 4 bases at J, with 12 bases between.

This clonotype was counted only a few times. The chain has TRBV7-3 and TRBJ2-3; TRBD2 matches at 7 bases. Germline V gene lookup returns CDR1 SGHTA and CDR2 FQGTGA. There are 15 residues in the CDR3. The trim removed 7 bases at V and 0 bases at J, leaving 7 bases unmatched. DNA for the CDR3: TGTGCCAGCACCCGAGGTAGCGGGAGCACAGATACGCAGTATTTT. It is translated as CASTRGSGSTDTQYF. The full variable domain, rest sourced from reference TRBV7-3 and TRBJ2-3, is GAGVSQTPSNKVTEKGKYVELRCDPISGHTALYWYRQSLGQGPEFLIYFQGTGAADDSGLPNDRFFAVRPEGSVSTLKIQRTERGDSAVYLCASTRGSGSTDTQYFGPGTRLTVL.

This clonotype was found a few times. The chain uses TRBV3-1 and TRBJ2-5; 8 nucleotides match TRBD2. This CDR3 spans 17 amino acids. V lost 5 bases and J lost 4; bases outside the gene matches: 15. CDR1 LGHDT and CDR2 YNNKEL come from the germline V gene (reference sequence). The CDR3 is CASSTRFNGGGRETQYF. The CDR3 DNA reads TGTGCCAGCAGCACCCGGTTTAACGGGGGGGGCAGAGAGACCCAGTACTTC.

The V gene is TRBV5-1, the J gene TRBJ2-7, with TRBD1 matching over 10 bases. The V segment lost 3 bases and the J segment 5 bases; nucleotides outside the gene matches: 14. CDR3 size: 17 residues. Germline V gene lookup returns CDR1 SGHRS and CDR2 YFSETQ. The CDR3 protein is CASSSVGTGVFVHEQYF. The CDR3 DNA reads TGCGCCAGCAGCTCCGTAGGGACAGGGGTATTTGTCCACGAGCAGTACTTC. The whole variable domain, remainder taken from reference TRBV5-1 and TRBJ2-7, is KAGVTQTPRYLIKTRGQQVTLSCSPISGHRSVSWYQQTPGQGLQFLFEYFSETQRNKGNFPGRFSGRQFSNSRSEMNVSTLELGDSALYLCASSSVGTGVFVHEQYFGPGTRLTVT.

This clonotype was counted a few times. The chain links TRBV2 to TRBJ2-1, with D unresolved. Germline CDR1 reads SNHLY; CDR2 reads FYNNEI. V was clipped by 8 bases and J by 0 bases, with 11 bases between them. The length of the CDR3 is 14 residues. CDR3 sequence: CASGPRSSYNEQFF. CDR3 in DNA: TGTGCCAGCGGACCAAGGAGCTCCTACAATGAGCAGTTCTTC.

CDR3 region: CAWSVRRRTYEQYF. The CDR3 coding sequence is TGTGCCTGGAGTGTACGTAGGCGAACCTACGAGCAGTACTTC. The rearrangement joins TRBV30 to TRBJ2-7, with D hard to call. Per germline, CDR1 GTSNPN and CDR2 SVGIG (reference sequence). This CDR3 is built from 14 residues. Trimming stripped 0 bases from V and 2 bases from J, with 11 bases between.

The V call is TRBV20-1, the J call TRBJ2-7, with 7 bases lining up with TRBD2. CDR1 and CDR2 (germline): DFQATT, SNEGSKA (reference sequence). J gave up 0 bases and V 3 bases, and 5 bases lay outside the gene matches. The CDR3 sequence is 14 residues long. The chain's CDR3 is CSASPGGSSYEQYF. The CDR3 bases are TGCAGTGCTAGCCCCGGGGGGAGCTCCTACGAGCAGTACTTC.

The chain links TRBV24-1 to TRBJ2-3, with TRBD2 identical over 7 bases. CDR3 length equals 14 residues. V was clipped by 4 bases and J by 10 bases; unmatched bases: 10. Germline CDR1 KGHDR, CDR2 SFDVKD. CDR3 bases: TGTGCCACCAGTGAGAGCGGGGCCCTTGTGGCGCAGTATTTT. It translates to CATSESGALVAQYF.

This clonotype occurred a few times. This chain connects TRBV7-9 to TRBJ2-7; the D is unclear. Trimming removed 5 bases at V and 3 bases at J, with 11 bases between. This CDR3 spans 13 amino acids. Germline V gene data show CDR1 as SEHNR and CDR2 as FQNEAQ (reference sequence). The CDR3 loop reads CASSPLDGYEQYF. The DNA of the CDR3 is TGTGCCAGCAGCCCCCTGGATGGCTACGAGCAGTACTTC.

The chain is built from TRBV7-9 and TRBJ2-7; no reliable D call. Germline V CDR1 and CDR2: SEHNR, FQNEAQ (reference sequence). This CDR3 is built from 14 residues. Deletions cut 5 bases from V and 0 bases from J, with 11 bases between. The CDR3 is CASSPITLSYEQYF. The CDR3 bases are TGTGCCAGCAGCCCGATCACACTCTCCTACGAGCAGTACTTC.

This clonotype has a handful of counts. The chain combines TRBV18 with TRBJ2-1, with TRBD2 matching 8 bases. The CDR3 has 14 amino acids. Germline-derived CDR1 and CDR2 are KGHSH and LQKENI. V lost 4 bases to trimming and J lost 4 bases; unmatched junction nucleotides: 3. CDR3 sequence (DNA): TGTGCCAGCTCACAGGGACTAGATTACAATGAGCAGTTCTTC. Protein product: CASSQGLDYNEQFF.

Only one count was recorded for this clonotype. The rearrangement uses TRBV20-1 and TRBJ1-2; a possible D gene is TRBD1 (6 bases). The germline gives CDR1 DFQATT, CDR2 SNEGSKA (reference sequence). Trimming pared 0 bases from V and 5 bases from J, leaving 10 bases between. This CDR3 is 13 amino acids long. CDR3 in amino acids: CSARDEGGYGYTF. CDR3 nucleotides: TGCAGTGCTAGAGATGAGGGGGGGTATGGCTACACCTTC.

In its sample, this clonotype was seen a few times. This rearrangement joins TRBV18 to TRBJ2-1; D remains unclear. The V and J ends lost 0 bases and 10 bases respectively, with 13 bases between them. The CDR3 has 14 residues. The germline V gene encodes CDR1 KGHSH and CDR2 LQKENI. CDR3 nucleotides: TGTGCCAGCTCACCACCGACTTGGTCGGGCGAGCAGTTCTTC. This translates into CASSPPTWSGEQFF.

The CDR3 protein is CASRQTDTNEKLFF. The CDR3 DNA sequence: TGCGCCAGCAGACAGACGGATACTAATGAAAAACTGTTTTTT. The chain recombines TRBV4-1 with TRBJ1-4, with D uncertain. Germline values: CDR1 MGHRA, CDR2 YSYEKL. The CDR3 runs 14 residues. V was clipped by 6 bases and J by 2 bases, with 10 bases between them.

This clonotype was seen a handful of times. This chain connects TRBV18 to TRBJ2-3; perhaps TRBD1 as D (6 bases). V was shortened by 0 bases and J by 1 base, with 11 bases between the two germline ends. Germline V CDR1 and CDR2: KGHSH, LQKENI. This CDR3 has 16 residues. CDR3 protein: CASSPPGARGTDTQYF. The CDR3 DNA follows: TGTGCCAGCTCACCACCGGGGGCGAGGGGCACAGATACGCAGTATTTT.